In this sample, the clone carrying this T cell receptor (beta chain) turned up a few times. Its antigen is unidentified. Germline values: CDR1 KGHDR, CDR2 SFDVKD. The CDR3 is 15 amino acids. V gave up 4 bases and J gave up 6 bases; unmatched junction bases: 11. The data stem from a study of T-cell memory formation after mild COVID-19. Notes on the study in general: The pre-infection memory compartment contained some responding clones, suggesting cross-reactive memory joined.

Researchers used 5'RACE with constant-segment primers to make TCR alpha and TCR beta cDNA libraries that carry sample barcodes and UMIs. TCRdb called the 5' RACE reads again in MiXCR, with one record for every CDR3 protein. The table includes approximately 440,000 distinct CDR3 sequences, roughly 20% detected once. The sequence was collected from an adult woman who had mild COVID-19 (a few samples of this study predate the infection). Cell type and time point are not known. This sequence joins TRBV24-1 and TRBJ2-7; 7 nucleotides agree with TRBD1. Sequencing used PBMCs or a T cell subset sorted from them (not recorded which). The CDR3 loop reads CATSDPRQGESEQYF. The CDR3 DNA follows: TGTGCCACCAGTGACCCGCGACAGGGTGAGTCCGAGCAGTACTTC.